Below, one T cell receptor (beta chain) is given with its context. Antigen specificity is unknown. The data stem from a study of regulatory T cells. CD4+ cells were sorted into CD25-high CD127-low regulatory cells and CD25-low CD127-high conventional cells. CDR1 is MNHEY and CDR2 is SMNVEV in the germline V gene (reference sequence). The V segment lost 9 bases and the J segment 5 bases; nucleotides outside the gene matches: 13. This CDR3 has 14 residues. The primer mix had 52 TRBV and 13 TRBJ primers. The protocol was immunoSEQ multiplex PCR, while the TCRdb copy is restricted to in-frame clones and leaves out a portion. The data hold some 38,000 clones, with 70% to 90% observed a single time. Study observations and caveats: In CD3G-deficient patients, conventional CD4+ T cells were enriched for hydrophobic CDR3 residues at positions 6 and 7.

The chain is built from TRBV27 and TRBJ2-7; the match to TRBD2 covers 7 bases. The material sequenced was conventional CD4+ T cells sorted from blood. The TCR was taken from a person aged 18 to 35 with CD3G deficiency. In DNA, the CDR3 is TGTGCCAGTCATCCGGGGACTACGAACCACGAGCAGTACTTC. Its translation: CASHPGTTNHEQYF.